The sequence of this TCR beta chain was determined in a study of blood T cell repertoires in COVID-19. As for the study in general: PBMCs, B-cell-depleted T cells, or T cells provided the cDNA or gDNA that made up the material.

As processed by the authors: Quantification of nucleated cells was approximated via reference gene primer amplification. The data were produced by immunoSEQ multiplex PCR, yet TCRdb's version contains in-frame clones alone and is incomplete. That table furnishes V, J and clone size, whereas the DNA furnished D and trimming. The table shows roughly 150,000 clones, with roughly four fifths occurring only once. This clone turned up a few times. V gave up 5 bases and J gave up 3 bases, with 5 bases separating them. The CDR3 extends over 12 amino acids. Germline CDR1 and CDR2: MNHEY and SMNVEV (reference sequence).

The sequencing input was peripheral blood. The chain has TRBV27 and TRBJ2-1, with D possibly matching TRBD1 (5 bases). The clonotype was recovered from a woman older than 75 with acute or convalescent COVID-19. CDR3 loop: CASSRGYNEQFF. DNA for the CDR3: TGTGCCAGCAGTAGGGGCTACAATGAGCAGTTCTTC.